This is a list of T cell receptor beta chains from one sample in a study of cytomegalovirus exposure and HLA in healthy donors. Assay: immunoSEQ multiplex PCR; the TCRdb copy retains only in-frame clones and omits some. Of more than 55,000 clones listed, approximately 94% are singletons. Material: PBMCs. These receptor sequences come from a woman between 18 and 29 years old in good health and CMV-seronegative. CDR3s leave out the opening cysteine and the closing phenylalanine or tryptophan. Fields, in order: D gene, J gene, V gene, CDR3 protein. The D gene is left open where the match is weak.

d_gene: -
j_gene: TRBJ2-7
v_gene: TRBV6-6
CDR3aa: ASSATGYSYEQY

d_gene: TRBD2
j_gene: TRBJ2-7
v_gene: TRBV9
CDR3aa: ASSAGGGWAATVEQY

d_gene: TRBD1
j_gene: TRBJ1-2
v_gene: TRBV6-1
CDR3aa: ASTRQGDYYGYT

d_gene: TRBD2
j_gene: TRBJ2-1
v_gene: TRBV6-1
CDR3aa: ASRAGGGYNEQF

d_gene: TRBD1
j_gene: TRBJ2-7
v_gene: TRBV29-1
CDR3aa: SVATGTGVSYEQY

d_gene: -
j_gene: TRBJ1-1
v_gene: TRBV2
CDR3aa: ASSARTEIGTEAF

d_gene: -
j_gene: TRBJ2-7
v_gene: TRBV2
CDR3aa: ATKVAGLGEQY

d_gene: TRBD2
j_gene: TRBJ2-7
v_gene: TRBV7-2
CDR3aa: ASSRERGIPPEQY

d_gene: TRBD2
j_gene: TRBJ2-1
v_gene: TRBV7-3
CDR3aa: ASSLLPSGVGSYNEQF

d_gene: -
j_gene: TRBJ1-1
v_gene: TRBV7-2
CDR3aa: ASSLFNGAF

d_gene: -
j_gene: TRBJ2-1
v_gene: TRBV5-8
CDR3aa: ASTFNHAQQF

d_gene: TRBD2
j_gene: TRBJ2-1
v_gene: TRBV2
CDR3aa: AGGSSGVNEQF

d_gene: -
j_gene: TRBJ2-2
v_gene: TRBV7-2
CDR3aa: ASSPQGGVLMAGELF

d_gene: -
j_gene: TRBJ2-5
v_gene: TRBV5-1
CDR3aa: ASSSFTGKGETQY

d_gene: TRBD1
j_gene: TRBJ2-3
v_gene: TRBV28
CDR3aa: ASRGTGGGDTQY

d_gene: -
j_gene: TRBJ1-1
v_gene: TRBV29-1
CDR3aa: SVGRVGTEAF

d_gene: TRBD2
j_gene: TRBJ2-2
v_gene: TRBV9
CDR3aa: ASSETSGVNTGELF

d_gene: -
j_gene: TRBJ1-2
v_gene: TRBV11-2
CDR3aa: ASSPRPRGGAT

d_gene: TRBD2
j_gene: TRBJ2-3
v_gene: TRBV7-2
CDR3aa: ASSVTGGSTDTQY

d_gene: -
j_gene: TRBJ2-7
v_gene: TRBV28
CDR3aa: ASSYGTPYYEQY

d_gene: -
j_gene: TRBJ2-1
v_gene: TRBV19
CDR3aa: ASRSPYYNEQF

d_gene: TRBD1
j_gene: TRBJ1-3
v_gene: TRBV9
CDR3aa: ASSVRDREGGNTIY

d_gene: -
j_gene: TRBJ1-1
v_gene: TRBV18
CDR3aa: ASSPSRTEAF

d_gene: -
j_gene: TRBJ1-1
v_gene: TRBV4-1
CDR3aa: ASSQENGRMAF

d_gene: TRBD2
j_gene: TRBJ2-3
v_gene: TRBV29-1
CDR3aa: SVEVNGRGADTQY

d_gene: -
j_gene: TRBJ1-2
v_gene: TRBV7-3
CDR3aa: ASSQNGGRATTSYT

d_gene: -
j_gene: TRBJ2-3
v_gene: TRBV30
CDR3aa: AWTIGGPSTDTQY

d_gene: TRBD1
j_gene: TRBJ1-2
v_gene: TRBV19
CDR3aa: ASSISYRGAGYT

d_gene: TRBD1
j_gene: TRBJ1-2
v_gene: TRBV7-9
CDR3aa: ASSPKGSGQGAYGYT

d_gene: -
j_gene: TRBJ1-2
v_gene: TRBV5-4
CDR3aa: ASSFLEGSGYT

d_gene: TRBD2
j_gene: TRBJ2-7
v_gene: TRBV27
CDR3aa: ASSPAAGASYEQY

d_gene: -
j_gene: TRBJ1-6
v_gene: TRBV7-6
CDR3aa: ASSLKTGSPLH

d_gene: -
j_gene: TRBJ2-3
v_gene: TRBV27
CDR3aa: ASSYRFTDTQY

d_gene: TRBD1
j_gene: TRBJ2-2
v_gene: TRBV30
CDR3aa: AWSVGQAGTGELF

d_gene: -
j_gene: TRBJ1-2
v_gene: TRBV2
CDR3aa: ASSEVSGGQNNYGYT

d_gene: -
j_gene: TRBJ1-5
v_gene: TRBV6-5
CDR3aa: ASSYGQGSDQPQH

d_gene: -
j_gene: TRBJ1-1
v_gene: TRBV19
CDR3aa: ASSNGRGLGTEAF

d_gene: TRBD1
j_gene: TRBJ2-7
v_gene: TRBV11-2
CDR3aa: ASSSGGQSYEQY

d_gene: -
j_gene: TRBJ2-2
v_gene: TRBV4-2
CDR3aa: ASSQVLGTEANTGELF

d_gene: TRBD2
j_gene: TRBJ2-1
v_gene: TRBV30
CDR3aa: AWTRGLAGLNEQF

d_gene: TRBD1
j_gene: TRBJ2-7
v_gene: TRBV15
CDR3aa: ATSRGGGQGGEQY

d_gene: TRBD1
j_gene: TRBJ1-2
v_gene: TRBV27
CDR3aa: ASSSREGAAYGYT

d_gene: TRBD1
j_gene: TRBJ1-5
v_gene: TRBV15
CDR3aa: ATSRADRHQPQH

d_gene: TRBD2
j_gene: TRBJ2-3
v_gene: TRBV2
CDR3aa: ATNRGGVDTQY

d_gene: -
j_gene: TRBJ2-2
v_gene: TRBV6-5
CDR3aa: ASSLSPGELF

d_gene: TRBD1
j_gene: TRBJ2-1
v_gene: TRBV18
CDR3aa: ASSPRTGQGDNEQF

d_gene: TRBD1
j_gene: TRBJ1-4
v_gene: TRBV19
CDR3aa: ASSWVARGRGKLF

d_gene: TRBD2
j_gene: TRBJ2-1
v_gene: TRBV9
CDR3aa: ASSVAGGGLHGSSYNEQF

d_gene: -
j_gene: TRBJ1-2
v_gene: TRBV5-1
CDR3aa: ASSQAAGDYGYT

d_gene: -
j_gene: TRBJ2-7
v_gene: TRBV5-4
CDR3aa: ASSLQQVSYEQY

d_gene: TRBD1
j_gene: TRBJ1-5
v_gene: TRBV7-9
CDR3aa: ASSRSGDRGNQPQH

d_gene: -
j_gene: TRBJ2-6
v_gene: TRBV5-1
CDR3aa: ASSLVVGPSSGANVLT

d_gene: -
j_gene: TRBJ2-3
v_gene: TRBV7-9
CDR3aa: ASSPRIHVADTQY

d_gene: TRBD1
j_gene: TRBJ2-7
v_gene: TRBV6-6
CDR3aa: ASSFRGIYYEQY

d_gene: TRBD1
j_gene: TRBJ2-5
v_gene: TRBV5-1
CDR3aa: ASSLGQGSQTQY

d_gene: TRBD1
j_gene: TRBJ1-3
v_gene: TRBV25-1
CDR3aa: ASSEYGTGQGNTIY

d_gene: TRBD1
j_gene: TRBJ2-6
v_gene: TRBV27
CDR3aa: ASSQRQGVGGANVLT

d_gene: TRBD1
j_gene: TRBJ2-1
v_gene: TRBV12-5
CDR3aa: ASGLRPSGTGFLEPLI

d_gene: TRBD1
j_gene: TRBJ2-1
v_gene: TRBV7-8
CDR3aa: ASSLDRGLYNEQF